This record looks at one TCR beta chain sequence and its context. What it binds is unknown. This sample is drawn from a study of T cell repertoires in cytomegalovirus infection. Turning to the study itself: CMV epitopes used comprised recently identified HLA-C-restricted ones and well-studied HLA-B-restricted ones. Through public TCR beta signatures, both CMV infection and matching HLA type were indicated. Broader study findings: Dominating the ex vivo response were HLA-C-restricted CMV-specific TCR beta clonotypes. Adding up the frequency of public TCR beta families identified people who carried CMV plus the relevant HLA.

MiXCR, run by TCRdb on the reads, gives a single entry per CDR3 protein. The sample holds a few hundred thousand distinct CDR3 sequences, 34% seen once. Trimming left V 7 bases short and J 1 base short, with 16 bases between. CDR1 LNHDA and CDR2 SQIVND come from the germline V gene (reference sequence). The CDR3 sequence is 15 residues long. This sample comprised cultured PBMCs, obtained from culture after CMV antigen stimulation. The source is a human donor in good health (CMV status not recorded). Some clones in this sample may be carry-over from other donors' samples. The V and J genes are TRBV19 and TRBJ1-1, with D possibly TRBD1 on 6 matching bases. DNA of the CDR3: TGTGCCAGTACCGACCGGGACACCAGGAACACTGAAGCTTTCTTT. It yields the protein CASTDRDTRNTEAFF.